These 25 T cell receptor beta chains share one sample of origin, sequenced in a study of blood T cell repertoires in COVID-19. The protocol was immunoSEQ multiplex PCR, while the TCRdb copy is restricted to in-frame clones and leaves out a portion. Among over 130,000 clones listed, 75% to 90% were seen once. Sequencing was done on a sample of peripheral blood. These receptors came from a man in his 70s with acute or convalescent COVID-19.

This chain connects TRBV6-9 to TRBJ1-2, with D hard to call. The CDR3 loop spans 14 amino acids. V was shortened by 4 bases and J by 4 bases, with 13 bases between the two germline ends. Per germline, CDR1 MNHGY and CDR2 SVAAGI. The CDR3 region is CASSFTSGSYGYTF. CDR3 sequence (DNA): TGTGCCAGCAGTTTCACGTCGGGATCCTATGGCTACACCTTC.

The chain uses TRBV28 and TRBJ1-6; the D gene is possibly TRBD1 (6 bases). The V gene's germline CDR1 is MDHEN and CDR2 SYDVKM. Trimming took 6 bases from V and 7 from J, leaving 16 bases between them. The CDR3 loop spans 15 amino acids. CDR3 protein: CASRLPTGSNSPLHF. CDR3 nucleotides: TGTGCCAGCAGACTGCCCACAGGGTCCAATTCACCCCTCCACTTT.

This clone has more than one count but fewer than ten. The chain combines TRBV12-3 or TRBV12-4 with TRBJ2-7; TRBD1 matches 8 bases. The CDR3 extends over 13 amino acids. The V and J ends lost 3 bases and 6 bases, in that order; junction bases with no gene match: 4. CDR3 residues: CASSFDRGTEQYF. DNA for the CDR3: TGTGCCAGCAGTTTCGACAGGGGTACCGAGCAGTACTTC.

This clone was counted between two and nine times. The genes are TRBV9 and TRBJ2-7, with D tentatively TRBD2 (6 bases). V was pared by 0 bases and J by 7 bases, with 17 bases between. The CDR3 loop spans 15 amino acids. CDR1 and CDR2 from the germline V gene are SGDLS and YYNGEE. CDR3 DNA: TGTGCCAGCAGCGTAGATATCAGGAGGGAGAGGGAGCAGTACTTC. Its protein is CASSVDIRREREQYF. Full variable domain (outside the CDR3, taken from reference TRBV9 and TRBJ2-7): DSGVTQTPKHLITATGQRVTLRCSPRSGDLSVYWYQQSLDQGLQFLIQYYNGEERAKGNILERFSAQQFPDLHSELNLSSLELGDSALYFCASSVDIRREREQYFGPGTRLTVT.

V gene TRBV19 combines with J gene TRBJ1-2; D is unresolved. V lost 4 bases and J lost 5, with 14 bases in between. The CDR3 has 14 residues. Per the germline V gene, CDR1 is LNHDA and CDR2 is SQIVND (reference sequence). CDR3: CASSKPPTGYGYTF. DNA for the CDR3: TGTGCCAGTAGTAAACCCCCCACGGGGTATGGCTACACCTTC.

The CDR3 region is CASSRTGVSTDTQYF. The CDR3 DNA reads as TGTGCCAGCTCTAGGACAGGGGTAAGCACAGATACGCAGTATTTT. The chain joins TRBV28 to TRBJ2-3; 9 bases line up with TRBD1. The junction had 6 bases not matched to a gene; V was cut back by 8 bases and J by 0 bases. This CDR3 comprises 15 residues. Germline V CDR1 and CDR2: MDHEN, SYDVKM. The full variable domain, its missing parts supplied by reference TRBV28 and TRBJ2-3, is DVKVTQSSRYLVKRTGEKVFLECVQDMDHENMFWYRQDPGLGLRLIYFSYDVKMKEKGDIPEGYSVSREKKERFSLILESASTNQTSMYLCASSRTGVSTDTQYFGPGTRLTVL.

The chain couples TRBV11-2 to TRBJ2-1; D may be TRBD1 (6 bases). Trimming cost V 0 bases and J 9 bases, with 12 bases left between them. This CDR3 has 14 amino acids. Germline CDR1 is SGHAT and CDR2 is FQNNGV. CDR3 in DNA: TGTGCCAGCAGCTTAGATGTCAGGGGTGGTGAGCAGTTCTTC. Its protein product is CASSLDVRGGEQFF.

This clone was detected only a few times. The DNA of the CDR3 is TGCGCCAGCAGCTTCAACATCGGGGCGAACACCGGGGAGCTGTTTTTT. Amino acid sequence: CASSFNIGANTGELFF. The chain carries TRBV5-1 and TRBJ2-2; tentative D call: TRBD2 (5 bases). With 2 bases removed from V and 0 bases from J, the gap between germline ends came to 11 bases. The germline V gene has CDR1 SGHRS and CDR2 YFSETQ. The CDR3 contains 16 residues. The full variable domain, its missing parts supplied by reference TRBV5-1 and TRBJ2-2, is KAGVTQTPRYLIKTRGQQVTLSCSPISGHRSVSWYQQTPGQGLQFLFEYFSETQRNKGNFPGRFSGRQFSNSRSEMNVSTLELGDSALYLCASSFNIGANTGELFFGEGSRLTVL.

This clone occurred once. This chain links TRBV24-1 with TRBJ2-1; 8 bases fit TRBD1. The CDR3 is 14 amino acids. Germline CDR1 reads KGHDR; CDR2 reads SFDVKD. V dropped 3 bases and J dropped 8; count of bases not matched to a gene: 5. CDR3 sequence: CATSDPGQADEQFF. CDR3 coding DNA: TGTGCCACCAGTGATCCGGGACAGGCCGATGAGCAGTTCTTC.

This chain links TRBV5-4 with TRBJ2-5; 12 positions match TRBD2. The CDR3 has 15 residues. J was trimmed by 5 bases and V by 4 bases; bases with no gene match: 6. Per germline, CDR1 SGHNT and CDR2 YYREEE (reference sequence). CDR3: CASSGASGGAETQYF. The CDR3 DNA reads TGTGCCAGCAGCGGCGCTAGCGGGGGGGCGGAGACCCAGTACTTC.

The chain joins TRBV2 to TRBJ1-5; possibly TRBD1 for D (5 bases). Per the germline V gene, CDR1 is SNHLY and CDR2 is FYNNEI. The germline V and J ends were trimmed by 4 bases and 9 bases, with 13 bases remaining between them. The CDR3 extends over 13 amino acids. CDR3 coding DNA: TGTGCCAGCAGTGCCCAGGGTTACCCGCCCCAGCATTTT. The encoded protein is CASSAQGYPPQHF. Full variable domain (outside the CDR3, taken from reference TRBV2 and TRBJ1-5): EPEVTQTPSHQVTQMGQEVILRCVPISNHLYFYWYRQILGQKVEFLVSFYNNEISEKSEIFDDQFSVERPDGSNFTLKIRSTKLEDSAMYFCASSAQGYPPQHFGDGTRLSIL.

The CDR3, as DNA: TGTGCCAGCAGTGAAGCGAGAGAAAAACTGTTTTTT. This sequence encodes CASSEAREKLFF. The chain is built from TRBV2 and TRBJ1-4; D is undetermined. The germline V gene encodes CDR1 SNHLY and CDR2 FYNNEI. V lost 0 bases to trimming and J lost 8 bases, with 4 bases between them. There are 12 residues in the CDR3.

This clone came up once. The rearrangement uses TRBV29-1 and TRBJ1-2, with a tentative D call TRBD1 (5 bases). Germline loops: CDR1 SQVTM, CDR2 ANQGSEA. This CDR3 has 16 residues. Trimming cost V 3 bases and J 2 bases, with 19 bases left between them. DNA for the CDR3: TGCAGCGTTGATAGGAGGGCAGGGAGGAGGAACTATGGCTACACCTTC. Protein sequence: CSVDRRAGRRNYGYTF.

This rearrangement joins TRBV15 to TRBJ2-1, with 9 bases identical to TRBD1. CDR1 LNHNV and CDR2 YYDKDF come from the germline V gene (reference sequence). J gave up 0 bases and V 2 bases, and 2 bases lay outside the gene matches. The CDR3 consists of 16 residues. The CDR3: CATSRNRGPSYNEQFF. As DNA, the CDR3 is TGTGCCACCAGCAGAAACAGGGGGCCCTCCTACAATGAGCAGTTCTTC.

This clone has more than one count but fewer than ten. The V and J genes are TRBV5-6 and TRBJ1-5; D gene unclear. Trimming took 0 bases from V and 4 from J, leaving 11 bases between them. The CDR3 runs 15 residues. The germline CDR1 and CDR2 sequences are SGHDT and YYEEEE. The CDR3 nucleotides are TGTGCCAGCAGCTTGGTGGGTTCGGGGAATCAGCCCCAGCATTTT. It is translated as CASSLVGSGNQPQHF.

This clone has a single count. The rearrangement uses TRBV4-1 and TRBJ2-1, with 13 bases lining up with TRBD2. CDR1 MGHRA and CDR2 YSYEKL come from the germline V gene. Losses at the gene ends were 4 bases for V and 6 bases for J; bases not matched to a gene: 12. CDR3 length: 18 residues. For the CDR3, the DNA is TGCGCCAGCAGCCGGGGACTAGCGGGAATGTGGGGTGGCAATGAGCAGTTCTTC. Translation: CASSRGLAGMWGGNEQFF.

This chain uses TRBV29-1 with TRBJ1-2; 9 bases fit TRBD1. This CDR3 has 15 amino acids. Trimming removed 5 bases from V and 3 bases from J; junction bases left unmatched: 10. From germline, CDR1 is SQVTM and CDR2 ANQGSEA. The CDR3 DNA sequence: TGCAGCGTTCCCCGCGGGACAGGGTGGGACTATGGCTACACCTTC. Its protein product is CSVPRGTGWDYGYTF. Full variable domain (remainder filled in from reference TRBV29-1 and TRBJ1-2): SAVISQKPSRDICQRGTSLTIQCQVDSQVTMMFWYRQQPGQSLTLIATANQGSEATYESGFVIDKFPISRPNLTFSTLTVSNMSPEDSSIYLCSVPRGTGWDYGYTFGSGTRLTVV.

This rearrangement joins TRBV30 to TRBJ2-5, with 11 bases matching TRBD1. This CDR3 has 17 residues. The germline V gene has CDR1 GTSNPN and CDR2 SVGIG (reference sequence). Trimming cost V 0 bases and J 4 bases; bases outside gene matches: 10. The CDR3 coding sequence is TGTGCCTGGAGTGTAATTAGGACAGGGGGCTTACGAGAGACCCAGTACTTC. Protein product: CAWSVIRTGGLRETQYF.

The rearrangement joins TRBV7-8 to TRBJ2-2; a possible D gene is TRBD2 (6 bases). Deletions cut 3 bases from V and 8 bases from J, with 19 bases between. Germline V lookup: CDR1 SGHVS, CDR2 FQNEAQ. The CDR3 has 16 amino acids. The CDR3 sequence: CASSFAPPVAGGELFF. Here the CDR3 DNA reads TGTGCCAGCAGCTTCGCCCCCCCCGTCGCGGGGGGGGAGCTGTTTTTT.

The chain couples TRBV28 to TRBJ1-2; D may be TRBD1 (5 bases). Germline V gene sequence: CDR1 MDHEN, CDR2 SYDVKM. CDR3 length equals 13 residues. V was pared by 7 bases and J by 4 bases, with 13 bases between. The CDR3 DNA sequence: TGTGCCAGCACGGCGGGGGTTGGCTATGGCTACACCTTC. As protein: CASTAGVGYGYTF.

The V call is TRBV18, the J call TRBJ1-1; D remains unclear. CDR3 length: 13 residues. Germline V gene data show CDR1 as KGHSH and CDR2 as LQKENI. Trimming left V 8 bases short and J 2 bases short, with 12 bases between. CDR3 sequence: CASQTELNTEAFF. The DNA of the CDR3 is TGTGCCAGCCAGACCGAACTAAACACTGAAGCTTTCTTT.

This rearrangement joins TRBV5-1 to TRBJ2-7, with TRBD1 matching 11 bases. Losses at the gene ends were 1 base for V and 6 bases for J; bases not matched to a gene: 3. Germline CDR1 is SGHRS and CDR2 is YFSETQ. This CDR3 spans 14 amino acids. In DNA form, the CDR3 reads TGCGCCAGCAGCTTGCCCGGGACAGGGGGCGAGCAGTACTTC. This sequence encodes CASSLPGTGGEQYF.

The chain recombines TRBV15 with TRBJ1-1, with D possibly being TRBD1 (5 bases). The CDR3 length is 13 residues. Trimming took off 6 bases at V and 0 bases at J, with 8 bases between the two ends. CDR1 is LNHNV and CDR2 is YYDKDF in the germline V gene (reference sequence). In DNA, the CDR3 is TGTGCCACCAGGCAGGACATGAACACTGAAGCTTTCTTT. It yields the protein CATRQDMNTEAFF.

The gene calls are TRBV6-5 and TRBJ2-5, with TRBD2 matching over 11 bases. V shed 4 bases, J shed 2 bases, and the junction held 6 bases outside the gene matches. The V gene's germline CDR1 is MNHEY and CDR2 SVGAGI. CDR3 length: 16 amino acids. The chain's CDR3 is CASSLGASGGQETQYF. The CDR3 region has the DNA TGTGCCAGCAGTTTAGGGGCTAGCGGGGGGCAAGAGACCCAGTACTTC.

The genes are TRBV3-1 (or the pseudogene TRBV3-2) and TRBJ1-2; perhaps TRBD1 as D (6 bases). Germline CDR1 is LGHDT and CDR2 is YNNKEL (reference sequence). Deletions cut 1 base from V and 5 bases from J, with 14 bases between. This CDR3 contains 15 residues. CDR3 protein: CASSQVVRGGYGYTF. DNA of the CDR3: TGTGCCAGCAGCCAAGTAGTCAGGGGAGGGTATGGCTACACCTTC.